The source of this TCR beta chain is a study of shared clonotypes between healthy human individuals. Study-level results: Specimens sampled were limited to blood, with tissue repertoires likely differing. A limitation of the genetic and exposure-history diversity represented arose from few donors.

Using immunoSEQ multiplex PCR, the repertoire was profiled, and TCRdb retains in-frame clones only, with some absent. The sample includes about 2 million clones, 90% to 95% of them seen just once. V lost 6 bases to trimming and J lost 4 bases; unmatched junction nucleotides: 12. Looked up from germline, CDR1 is SNHLY and CDR2 is FYNNEI. The CDR3 is 16 amino acids. On this clone itself: What it binds is unknown.

This receptor was identified in a man between 18 and 29 years old in good health. The chain has TRBV2 and TRBJ1-2; 9 bases match TRBD1. The sequenced sample consisted of naive CD4+ T cells sorted from blood. Regarding subset: CD45RA+ positively selected. This CDR3 reads CASSLDRGGLGYGYTF. In nucleotides, the CDR3 is TGTGCCAGCAGCTTGGACAGGGGAGGGTTGGGCTATGGCTACACCTTC.